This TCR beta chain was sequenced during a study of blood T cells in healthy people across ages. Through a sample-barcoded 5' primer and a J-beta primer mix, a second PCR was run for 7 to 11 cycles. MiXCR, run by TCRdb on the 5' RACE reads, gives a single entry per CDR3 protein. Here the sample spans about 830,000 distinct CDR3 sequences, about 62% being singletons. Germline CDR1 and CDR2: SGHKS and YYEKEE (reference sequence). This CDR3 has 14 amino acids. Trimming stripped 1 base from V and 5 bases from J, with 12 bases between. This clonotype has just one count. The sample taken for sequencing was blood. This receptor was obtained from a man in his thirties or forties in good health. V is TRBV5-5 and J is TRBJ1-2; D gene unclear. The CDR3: CASSLTDPGYGYTF. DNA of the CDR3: TGTGCCAGCAGCTTGACTGACCCCGGATATGGCTACACCTTC.